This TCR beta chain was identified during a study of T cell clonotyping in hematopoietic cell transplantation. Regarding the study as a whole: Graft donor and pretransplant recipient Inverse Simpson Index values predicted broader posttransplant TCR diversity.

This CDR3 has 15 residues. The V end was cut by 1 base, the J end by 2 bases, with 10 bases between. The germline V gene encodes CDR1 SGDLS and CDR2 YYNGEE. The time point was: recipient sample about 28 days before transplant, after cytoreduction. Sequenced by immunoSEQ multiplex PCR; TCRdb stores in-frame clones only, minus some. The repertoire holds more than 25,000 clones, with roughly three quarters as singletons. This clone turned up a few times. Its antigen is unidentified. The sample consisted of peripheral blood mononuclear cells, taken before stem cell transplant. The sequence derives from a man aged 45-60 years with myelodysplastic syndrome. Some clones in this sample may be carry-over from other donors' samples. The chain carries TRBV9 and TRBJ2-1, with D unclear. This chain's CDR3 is CASSVTISPYNEQFF. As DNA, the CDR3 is TGTGCCAGCAGCGTAACAATATCTCCCTACAATGAGCAGTTCTTC.